This TCR beta chain was identified in a study of T cell clonotyping in hematopoietic cell transplantation (dated by TCRdb to 2020 to 2022). General notes on the study: Blood from recipients was drawn roughly 28 days before transplant, then again at days 30, 100 and 180 after transplant. The study collected around 130 blood samples from approximately 35 consecutive transplant recipients and their related donors. Patient recruitment ran from 2015 to early 2017, and follow-up continued until late 2020 or death.

In the case of this clone: The clone's antigen remains unknown. The sample holds no much larger clone one base away, and base qualities are not on file.

Measured from the cysteine to the phenylalanine, the CDR3 is 13 residues long. The DNA shown is the 39-base CDR3, in frame from base 1. CDR1 LGHNA and CDR2 YSLEER are derived from the germline V gene. V is clipped by 1 base and J by 2 bases, and the sequence between their germline boundaries is 6 bases long. The immunoSEQ assay, a bias-controlled multiplex PCR using V- and J-specific primers, was used to amplify TCR beta CDR3 regions from genomic DNA. A proprietary barcode and Illumina adapter sequences were added to the CDR3 amplicons in a second PCR step. CDR3 libraries were sequenced on an Illumina MiSeq instrument. The authors' pipeline ran thus. Export and quality control were performed with immunoSEQ Analyzer 3.0, and downstream analyses were performed with R Bioconductor and Immunarch. Only productive rearrangements within the normalized downsampled data set were used in the calculation of repertoire metrics. Clonotypes larger than 5 templates in the normalized cohort were defined as pathologically expanded. The Inverse Simpson Index served as the measure of repertoire diversity. CMV-specificity analyses were carried out on the non-normalized data set to capture all clonotypes. The table comes from immuneACCESS by way of TCRdb, which keeps in-frame sequences with V and J called. Part of the clones is missing from these tables; in studies checked, under half for an unresolved V gene and the rest for unknown reasons. V, J and clone size are those of that table, while D and trimming were read from the DNA. The sample table holds 12,000 to 15,000 clones, of which 62% were seen once. The ten largest clones take up more than 9% of the sample.

Nuclei Lysis Solution was used to extract genomic DNA from fresh or cryopreserved unfractionated peripheral blood mononuclear cells. Overall study outcomes, separate from this receptor: The sample size was limited, and CD4 and CD8 repertoire contributions could not be separated because cells were not sorted. Inverse Simpson Index values from donors and from recipients before transplant predicted broader TCR repertoire diversity after transplant. After transplant, TCR diversity in recipients dropped, and pathologically expanded clonotypes increased progressively from day 30 to day 180. Only a small fraction of recipient repertoires overlapped donor repertoires, with over 95% appearing de novo at the given depth.

The sequencing sample was made of PBMCs. The chain employs TRBV4-3 and TRBJ2-7; the D gene remains uncertain. This receptor was identified in a human donor who either received an allogeneic hematopoietic cell transplant for a myeloid malignancy or was a related donor (not recorded which). Some clones in this sample may be carry-over from other donors' samples. The DNA sequence is TGCGCCAGCAGCCAAGTACACGCCTACGAGCAGTACTTC. The encoded protein is CASSQVHAYEQYF.